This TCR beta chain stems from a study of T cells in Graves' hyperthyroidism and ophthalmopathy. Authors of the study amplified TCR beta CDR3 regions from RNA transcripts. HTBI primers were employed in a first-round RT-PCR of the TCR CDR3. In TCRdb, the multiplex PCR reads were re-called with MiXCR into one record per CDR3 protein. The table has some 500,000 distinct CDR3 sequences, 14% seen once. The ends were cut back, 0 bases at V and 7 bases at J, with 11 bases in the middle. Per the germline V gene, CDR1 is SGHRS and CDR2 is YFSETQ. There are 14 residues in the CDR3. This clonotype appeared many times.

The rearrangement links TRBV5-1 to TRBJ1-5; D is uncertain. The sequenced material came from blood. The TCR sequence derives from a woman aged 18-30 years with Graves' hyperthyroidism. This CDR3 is CASSLALGAQPQHF. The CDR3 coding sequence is TGCGCCAGCAGCTTGGCTCTAGGCGCCCAGCCCCAGCATTTT.